What follows is one T cell receptor (beta chain) and its context. Its antigen is not identified. The data were taken from a study of cytomegalovirus exposure and HLA in healthy donors. Findings and limits, study-wide: Accurate prediction of most subjects' HLA-A and HLA-B alleles from TCR beta sequences was reported. Analysis was carried out at a later point, and it linked a missense DCLRE1C variant to TCR beta V- and J-gene trimming. Among immune exposure information, only CMV serostatus was available.

With 60 Vbeta and 13 Jbeta primers, the PCR was carried out. Assay used: immunoSEQ multiplex PCR; TCRdb lists only in-frame clones, some missing. This sample has about 150,000 clones, with approximately 68% found just once. The V end was cut by 4 bases, the J end by 6 bases, with 11 bases between. Germline V gene data show CDR1 as SGHRS and CDR2 as YFSETQ. This CDR3 comprises 13 residues. The TCR sequence derives from a man in his sixties in good health and CMV-seronegative. J is TRBJ1-5 and V is TRBV5-1; D unresolved. The source material was PBMCs. The CDR3 loop is CASSPGGPQPQHF. As DNA, the CDR3 is TGCGCCAGCAGCCCGGGAGGGCCTCAGCCCCAGCATTTT.